The 28 T cell receptor beta chains below were found in one sample sequenced in a study of T cell repertoires in cytomegalovirus infection. TCRdb passed the reads through MiXCR, listing each CDR3 protein once. The sample carries around 440,000 distinct CDR3 sequences, about 10% recorded once. The sequencing sample was made of PBMCs. Every receptor here comes from a human donor in good health (CMV status not recorded). Some clones in this sample may be carry-over from other donors' samples.

This clonotype was detected a few times. The CDR3: CSVEVTGAIYGYTF. Here the CDR3 DNA reads TGCAGCGTTGAAGTGACAGGGGCTATCTATGGCTACACCTTC. The J gene is TRBJ1-2, the V gene TRBV29-1, with 8 nucleotides matching TRBD1. Germline CDR1 SQVTM, CDR2 ANQGSEA. The V gene end was trimmed by 1 base and the J gene end by 4 bases; junction bases not matched to a gene: 5. This CDR3 comprises 14 residues.

This clonotype occurred many times. The chain combines TRBV23-1 with TRBJ2-7; 7 bases agree with TRBD1. TRBV23-1 is an ORF for which the function is uncertain. V lost 5 bases, J lost 3 bases, and 25 bases stayed unmatched. This CDR3 has 20 amino acids. CDR3 nucleotide sequence: TGCGCCAGCAGTAGTGAAACGCCCCCTCCAGACAGGGCGGACCTCTACGAGCAGTACTTC. Translated: CASSSETPPPDRADLYEQYF.

The chain couples TRBV15 to TRBJ2-1; no firm D call. CDR1 and CDR2 from the germline V gene are LNHNV and YYDKDF (reference sequence). There are 18 residues in the CDR3. V gave up 5 bases and J gave up 12 bases, with 32 bases separating them. CDR3 coding DNA: TGTGCCACCAGCTCTACCGGTAAGCCTACAACCCGGCGGCTAGGGCAGTTCTTC. Protein sequence: CATSSTGKPTTRRLGQFF.

With regard to this clonotype: Possible read error: a much larger clone is one base away. V is TRBV20-1 and J is TRBJ2-3; 7 nucleotides line up with TRBD2. The CDR3 runs 12 residues. The V gene's germline CDR1 is DFQATT and CDR2 SNEGSKA (reference sequence). Unmatched junction bases numbered 8, after V lost 8 bases and J lost 6 bases. CDR3: CSTRGSFDTQYF. The CDR3 region has the DNA TGCAGTACTCGCGGGAGTTTTGATACGCAGTATTTT.

This clonotype occurred many times. This rearrangement joins TRBV19 to TRBJ2-3; 11 bases are shared with TRBD2. The CDR3 length is 16 residues. Germline CDR1 LNHDA, CDR2 SQIVND (reference sequence). V trimming: 5 bases; J trimming: 1 base; junction bases outside the gene matches: 5. In DNA, the CDR3 is TGTGCCAGTAGTTCTAGCGGGAGGCTTCGCACAGATACGCAGTATTTT. It yields the protein CASSSSGRLRTDTQYF.

This clonotype was counted many times. This sequence joins TRBV19 and TRBJ1-2; D not resolved. Per germline, CDR1 LNHDA and CDR2 SQIVND (reference sequence). Between the trimmed V and J ends, which lost 0 bases and 0 bases, there was a span of 11 bases. The CDR3 is 16 amino acids. CDR3 DNA sequence: TGTGCCAGTAGTATAGATCACCGCAGGTCTAACTATGGCTACACCTTC. Protein product: CASSIDHRRSNYGYTF.

This clonotype was recorded many times. The genes are TRBV6-1 and TRBJ2-3; D is tentatively TRBD1 or TRBD2 (6 bases each). The CDR3 has 16 amino acids. With 5 bases removed from V and 3 bases from J, the gap between germline ends came to 18 bases. Germline V gene sequence: CDR1 MNHNS, CDR2 SASEGT. This chain's CDR3 is CASSSWGAGVTDTQYF. The CDR3 DNA follows: TGTGCCAGCAGTTCATGGGGGGCAGGGGTAACAGATACGCAGTATTTT.

Turning to this clonotype: It may be a read error: a sequence one base away is much more abundant. The chain joins TRBV20-1 to TRBJ1-4; weak D call: TRBD1 (5 bases). The germline gives CDR1 DFQATT, CDR2 SNEGSKA (reference sequence). This CDR3 is 15 amino acids long. Deletions cut 2 bases from V and 5 bases from J, with 15 bases between. The CDR3 loop is CSARRGTASNEKLFF. The CDR3 DNA reads as TGCAGTGCTAGACGAGGGACGGCTTCGAATGAAAAACTGTTTTTT.

In its sample, this clonotype was seen many times. V is TRBV20-1 and J is TRBJ2-5; weak D call: TRBD1 (6 bases). Trimming took 0 bases from V and 1 from J, leaving 9 bases between them. The germline gives CDR1 DFQATT, CDR2 SNEGSKA (reference sequence). CDR3 length equals 14 residues. CDR3 coding DNA: TGCAGTGCTAGAGACGGACAGACCCAAGAGACCCAGTACTTC. It specifies CSARDGQTQETQYF.

In its sample, this clonotype was seen many times. The chain links TRBV5-3 to TRBJ2-4; 15 bases are a match to TRBD2. TRBV5-3 is flagged as an ORF with uncertain function. V dropped 3 bases and J dropped 1; count of bases not matched to a gene: 5. The CDR3 extends over 18 amino acids. The CDR3 spells CARSWTSGGAVAKNIQYF. As DNA, the CDR3 is TGTGCCAGAAGCTGGACTAGCGGGGGGGCCGTTGCCAAAAACATTCAGTACTTC.

This clonotype was detected ten times or more. The V and J genes are TRBV19 and TRBJ1-1; maybe TRBD1 (5 bases). The CDR3 extends over 14 amino acids. Germline CDR1 LNHDA, CDR2 SQIVND (reference sequence). Trimming removed 10 bases from V and 7 bases from J, with 22 bases in between. The CDR3 DNA is TGTGCCACAAAGATCCGGGACCTAGGCGGTGAAGCTTTCTTT. Translation gives CATKIRDLGGEAFF.

This clonotype was found many times. This sequence joins TRBV3-1 and TRBJ2-5; 9 nucleotides line up with TRBD2. Looked up from germline, CDR1 is LGHDT and CDR2 is YNNKEL (reference sequence). The trim removed 5 bases at V and 3 bases at J, leaving 4 bases unmatched. This CDR3 is built from 14 residues. CDR3 protein: CASSARLAEETQYF. The DNA for the CDR3 is TGTGCCAGCAGCGCCCGACTAGCGGAAGAGACCCAGTACTTC.

The V gene is TRBV30, the J gene TRBJ1-2, with D maybe TRBD1 (5 bases). V lost 1 base and J lost 3, with 12 bases in between. CDR3 length: 14 residues. Germline CDR1 and CDR2: GTSNPN and SVGIG (reference sequence). Here the CDR3 reads CAWSGGQGDYGYTF. The CDR3, as DNA: TGTGCCTGGAGTGGTGGGCAGGGAGACTATGGCTACACCTTC.

This clonotype was seen ten or more times. The chain employs TRBV27 and TRBJ1-6, with a tentative D call TRBD1 (6 bases). This CDR3 has 17 residues. The germline V and J ends were trimmed by 3 bases and 9 bases, with 21 bases remaining between them. Germline CDR1 MNHEY, CDR2 SMNVEV (reference sequence). CDR3 sequence: CASSFGRGRPNSSPLHF. CDR3 in DNA: TGTGCCAGCAGTTTCGGAAGGGGGAGGCCAAATAGTTCACCCCTCCACTTT.

The chain joins TRBV20-1 to TRBJ2-7; D gene unclear. V lost 5 bases and J lost 3, with 20 bases in between. Looked up from germline, CDR1 is DFQATT and CDR2 is SNEGSKA (reference sequence). The CDR3 consists of 15 residues. The CDR3 DNA follows: TGCAGTGCTTGGAAAATGAGCGACGGACGCTACGAGCAGTACTTC. It translates to CSAWKMSDGRYEQYF.

This clonotype was recorded at least ten times. This chain uses TRBV7-3 with TRBJ1-6; TRBD1 is a possible D gene (6 bases). Trimming stripped 5 bases from V and 7 bases from J, with 9 bases between. CDR1 is SGHTA, CDR2 FQGTGA, per germline. The CDR3 covers 13 residues. CDR3 nucleotides: TGTGCCAGCAGCCCCGGACAGAATTCACCCCTCCACTTT. Encoded protein: CASSPGQNSPLHF. The full variable domain, with the rest looked up from reference TRBV7-3 and TRBJ1-6, is GAGVSQTPSNKVTEKGKYVELRCDPISGHTALYWYRQSLGQGPEFLIYFQGTGAADDSGLPNDRFFAVRPEGSVSTLKIQRTERGDSAVYLCASSPGQNSPLHFGNGTRLTVT.

The V gene is TRBV28, the J gene TRBJ1-5; no definite D call. In germline, CDR1 is MDHEN, CDR2 SYDVKM. The CDR3 length is 16 residues. The germline V and J ends were trimmed by 5 bases and 2 bases, with 16 bases remaining between them. DNA for the CDR3: TGTGCCAGCAGTCTACTTGATTGGGTAGGCAATCAGCCCCAGCATTTT. The encoded protein is CASSLLDWVGNQPQHF.

At least ten counts were recorded for this clonotype. The CDR3 DNA reads as TGTGCCAGTAGTACTTCCGGGACAGCGAAAGCTTTCTTT. It yields the protein CASSTSGTAKAFF. The chain employs TRBV19 and TRBJ1-1; 7 bases fit TRBD1. CDR3 length: 13 residues. Germline CDR1 and CDR2: LNHDA and SQIVND (reference sequence). The V and J ends lost 4 bases and 9 bases, in that order; junction bases with no gene match: 8.

CDR3 loop: CASSENGEPQHF. The CDR3 nucleotides read TGTGCCAGCAGTGAAAATGGAGAGCCCCAGCATTTT. The chain employs TRBV25-1 and TRBJ1-5; D unclear. The CDR3 extends over 12 amino acids. Looked up from germline, CDR1 is MGHDK and CDR2 is SYGVNS. Trimming stripped 2 bases from V and 8 bases from J, with 7 bases between.

V and J are TRBV6-8 and TRBJ2-1; no clear D. The CDR3 runs to 12 residues. Between the trimmed V and J ends, which lost 7 bases and 5 bases, there was a span of 9 bases. The V gene's germline CDR1 is MNHGY and CDR2 SAAAGT. The CDR3 protein is CASTDPHNEQFF. The CDR3 nucleotides read TGTGCCAGCACTGATCCTCACAATGAGCAGTTCTTC.

The V and J genes are TRBV6-5 and TRBJ1-4; a possible D gene is TRBD1 (6 bases). This CDR3 has 17 residues. V lost 2 bases and J 0 bases, leaving 13 bases between the germline ends. Per the germline V gene, CDR1 is MNHEY and CDR2 is SVGAGI. The DNA for the CDR3 is TGTGCCAGCAGTTACGACAGGCCGGCCACAACTAATGAAAAACTGTTTTTT. Translated: CASSYDRPATTNEKLFF.

V is TRBV11-2 and J is TRBJ2-2; D perhaps matches TRBD1 (5 bases). The CDR3 spans 18 residues. Trimming left V 5 bases short and J 7 bases short, with 26 bases between. Germline CDR1 is SGHAT and CDR2 is FQNNGV. The CDR3 loop is CASSPISANRTALGELFF. CDR3 in DNA: TGTGCCAGCAGCCCTATCTCGGCGAACAGGACGGCCCTCGGGGAGCTGTTTTTT.

This clonotype was seen at least ten times. CDR3: CASSIRGAGHEQYF. The CDR3 DNA follows: TGTGCCAGTAGTATACGGGGCGCGGGCCACGAGCAGTACTTC. The chain joins TRBV19 to TRBJ2-7; D assignment may be TRBD1 or TRBD2 (5 bases each). The V end was cut by 2 bases, the J end by 5 bases, with 13 bases between. Germline loops: CDR1 LNHDA, CDR2 SQIVND (reference sequence). The CDR3 length is 14 residues.

The J gene is TRBJ1-1, the V gene TRBV6-1; 8 bases map to TRBD1. The CDR3 covers 13 residues. V lost 8 bases, J lost 1 base, and 3 bases stayed unmatched. The germline V gene has CDR1 MNHNS and CDR2 SASEGT. The CDR3 here is CASGRGQNTEAFF. The CDR3 coding sequence is TGTGCCAGCGGCAGGGGGCAGAACACTGAAGCTTTCTTT.

There are many counts of this clonotype. This sequence joins TRBV2 and TRBJ1-1; no clear D gene. Germline V gene lookup returns CDR1 SNHLY and CDR2 FYNNEI. The V and J ends lost 4 bases and 3 bases respectively, with 9 bases between them. The CDR3 covers 13 residues. CDR3 nucleotide sequence: TGTGCCAGCAGTGGGGAGGGAGACACTGAAGCTTTCTTT. Protein: CASSGEGDTEAFF.

This clonotype came up many times. The rearrangement uses TRBV7-9 and TRBJ1-5; 12 positions match TRBD1. CDR3 length: 15 residues. In germline, CDR1 is SEHNR, CDR2 FQNEAQ (reference sequence). The V segment lost 3 bases and the J segment 7 bases; nucleotides outside the gene matches: 4. The CDR3 loop is CASSFGTGGRQPQHF. In DNA, the CDR3 is TGTGCCAGCAGCTTCGGGACAGGGGGCAGGCAGCCCCAGCATTTT.

A note on this clonotype: Being one base from a much bigger clone, this may be a read error. The chain employs TRBV7-9 and TRBJ1-1, with 9 bases that match TRBD1. The CDR3 loop spans 16 amino acids. Germline CDR1 and CDR2: SEHNR and FQNEAQ (reference sequence). CDR3 in amino acids: CASSLGSGTGNTGAFF. CDR3 nucleotides: TGTGCCAGCAGCTTAGGAAGCGGGACAGGGAACACTGGAGCTTTCTTT.

The chain combines TRBV7-9 with TRBJ2-4; 8 nucleotides match TRBD2. The trim removed 4 bases at V and 2 bases at J, leaving 7 bases unmatched. Germline-derived CDR1 and CDR2 are SEHNR and FQNEAQ (reference sequence). The CDR3 is 16 residues long. CDR3 protein: CASSYERERPKNIQYF. For the CDR3, the DNA is TGTGCCAGCAGCTACGAGCGGGAGAGGCCCAAAAACATTCAGTACTTC.